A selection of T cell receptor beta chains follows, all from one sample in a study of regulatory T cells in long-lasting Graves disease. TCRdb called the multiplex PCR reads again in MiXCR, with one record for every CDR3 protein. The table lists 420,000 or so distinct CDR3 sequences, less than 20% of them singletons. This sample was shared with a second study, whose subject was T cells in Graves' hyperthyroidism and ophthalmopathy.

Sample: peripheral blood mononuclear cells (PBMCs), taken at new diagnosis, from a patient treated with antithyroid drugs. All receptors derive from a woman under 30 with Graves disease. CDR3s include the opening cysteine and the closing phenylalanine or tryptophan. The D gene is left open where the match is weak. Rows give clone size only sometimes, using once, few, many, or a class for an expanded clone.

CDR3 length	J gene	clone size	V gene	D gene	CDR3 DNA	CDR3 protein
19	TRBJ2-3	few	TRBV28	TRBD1	TGTGCCAGCAGCCCGGGACAGGGGTCCGAGTTGGCACAGACAGATACGCAGTATTTT	CASSPGQGSELAQTDTQYF
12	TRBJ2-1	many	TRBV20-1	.	TGCAGTGGCAGTGGTTACCACAATGAGCAGTTCTTC	CSGSGYHNEQFF
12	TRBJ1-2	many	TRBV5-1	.	TGTGCCAGCAGTGAGGCTAACTATGGCTACACCTTC	CASSEANYGYTF
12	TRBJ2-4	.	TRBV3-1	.	TGTGCCAGCAGCTCTCAGACAAACATTCAGTACTTC	CASSSQTNIQYF
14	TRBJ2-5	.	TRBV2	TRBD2	TGTGCCAGCATCCTAGCGGGAGAGGTAGAGACCCAGTACTTC	CASILAGEVETQYF
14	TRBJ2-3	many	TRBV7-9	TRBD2	TGTGCCAGCAGCGGTGCGGGAGGCACAGATACGCAGTATTTT	CASSGAGGTDTQYF
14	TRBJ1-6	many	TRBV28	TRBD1	TGTGCCAGCACCGCTCCTGGACAGGCCCGAGCCCTCCACTTT	CASTAPGQARALHF
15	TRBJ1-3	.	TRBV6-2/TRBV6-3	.	TGTGCCAGCGGCAGTCGGAGGGGATCTGGAAACACCATATATTTT	CASGSRRGSGNTIYF
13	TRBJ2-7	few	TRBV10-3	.	TGTGCCATCAGTGAAGACAGGAGATACGAGCAGTACTTC	CAISEDRRYEQYF
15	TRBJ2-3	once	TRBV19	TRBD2	TGTGCCAGTGGGGGGTTAGCGGGAGGAATGGATACGCAGTATTTT	CASGGLAGGMDTQYF
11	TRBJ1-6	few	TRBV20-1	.	TGCAGTGCAACCGCCAATTCACCCCTCCACTTT	CSATANSPLHF
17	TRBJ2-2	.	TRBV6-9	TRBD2	TGTGCCAGCAGTTACCTACTAAGACTAGCGGACACCGGGGAGCTGTTTTTT	CASSYLLRLADTGELFF
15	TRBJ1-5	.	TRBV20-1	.	TGCAGTGCTGCGGAGGCGAAGGGTAGCAATCAGCCCCAGCATTTT	CSAAEAKGSNQPQHF
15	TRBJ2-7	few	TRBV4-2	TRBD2	TGTGCCAGCAGCCCCACTAGCGGGAGTGCCTACGAGCAGTACTTC	CASSPTSGSAYEQYF
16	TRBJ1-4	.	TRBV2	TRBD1	TGTGCCAGCAGTGGTACAGGGGGCGGAATTAGAGAAAAACTGTTTTTT	CASSGTGGGIREKLFF
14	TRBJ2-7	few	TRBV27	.	TGTGCCAGCGGTACACACGGAGGGACCTACGAGCAGTACTTC	CASGTHGGTYEQYF